The entry below gives a single T cell receptor beta chain sequence along with its context. Some clones are missing from TCRdb's copy, which holds only in-frame ones; the method was immunoSEQ multiplex PCR. Altogether some 250,000 clones are present, roughly 88% being singletons, with the ten largest covering 1.5% to 2%. These data come from a study of blood T cell repertoires in COVID-19. Study-wide background: From T cells, B-cell-depleted T cells, or PBMCs came the material, which was cDNA or gDNA.

The germline V gene encodes CDR1 SEHNR and CDR2 FQNEAQ (reference sequence). The germline V and J ends were trimmed by 4 bases and 6 bases, with 13 bases remaining between them. This CDR3 is built from 13 residues. The TCR comes from a woman aged 50 to 60 who had recovered from COVID-19. The sequencing sample was made of PBMCs or T cells enriched from blood (not recorded which). The rearrangement joins TRBV7-9 to TRBJ2-7, with D unresolved. The CDR3 sequence is CASSSGSKSEQYF. For the CDR3, the DNA is TGTGCCAGCAGCTCGGGTTCTAAAAGCGAGCAGTACTTC. The full variable domain, in which reference TRBV7-9 and TRBJ2-7 provide the parts outside the CDR3, is DTGVSQNPRHKITKRGQNVTFRCDPISEHNRLYWYRQTLGQGPEFLTYFQNEAQLEKSRLLSDRFSAERPKGSFSTLEIQRTEQGDSAMYLCASSSGSKSEQYFGPGTRLTVT.